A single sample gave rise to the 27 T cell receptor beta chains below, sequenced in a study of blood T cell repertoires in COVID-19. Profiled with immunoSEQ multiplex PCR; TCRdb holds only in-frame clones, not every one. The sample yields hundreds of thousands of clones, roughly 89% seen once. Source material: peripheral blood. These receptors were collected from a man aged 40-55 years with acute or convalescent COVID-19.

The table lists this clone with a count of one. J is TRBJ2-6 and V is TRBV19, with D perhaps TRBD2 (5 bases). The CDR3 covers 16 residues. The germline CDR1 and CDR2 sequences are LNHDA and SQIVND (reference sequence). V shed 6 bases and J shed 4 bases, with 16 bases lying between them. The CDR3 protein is CASRSLPGNGANVLTF. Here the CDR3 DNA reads TGTGCCAGTAGGTCGCTTCCGGGGAACGGGGCCAACGTCCTGACTTTC.

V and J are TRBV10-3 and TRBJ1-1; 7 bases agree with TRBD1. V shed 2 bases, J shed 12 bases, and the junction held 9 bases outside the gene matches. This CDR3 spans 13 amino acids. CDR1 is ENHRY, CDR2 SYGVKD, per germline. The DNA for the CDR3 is TGTGCCATCAGTGAGACAGGGGCGGGGGGAACTTTCTTT. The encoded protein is CAISETGAGGTFF.

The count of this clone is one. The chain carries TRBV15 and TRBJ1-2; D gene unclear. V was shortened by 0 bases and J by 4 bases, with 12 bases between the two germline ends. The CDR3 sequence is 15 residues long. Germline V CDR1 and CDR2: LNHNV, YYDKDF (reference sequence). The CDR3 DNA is TGTGCCACCAGCAGAGATCAGAGGGATCCCTATGGCTACACCTTC. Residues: CATSRDQRDPYGYTF.

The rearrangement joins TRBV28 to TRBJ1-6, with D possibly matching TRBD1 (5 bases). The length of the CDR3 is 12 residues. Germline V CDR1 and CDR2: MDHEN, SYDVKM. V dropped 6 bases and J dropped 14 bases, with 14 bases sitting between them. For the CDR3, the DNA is TGTGCCAGCAGAGATCCAGGGTCGACCCTCCACTTT. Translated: CASRDPGSTLHF.

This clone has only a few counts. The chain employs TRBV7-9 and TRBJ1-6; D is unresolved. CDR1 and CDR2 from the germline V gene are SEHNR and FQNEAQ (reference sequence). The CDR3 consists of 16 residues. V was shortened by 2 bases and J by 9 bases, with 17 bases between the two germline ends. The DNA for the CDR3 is TGTGCCAGCAGCTTAACTTCGGGGAGGGTAATTTCACCCCTCCACTTT. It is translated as CASSLTSGRVISPLHF.

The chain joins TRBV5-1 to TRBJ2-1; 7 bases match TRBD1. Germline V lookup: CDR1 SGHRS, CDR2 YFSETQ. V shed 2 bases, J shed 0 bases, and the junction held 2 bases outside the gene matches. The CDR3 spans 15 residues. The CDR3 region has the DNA TGCGCCAGCAGCTTCGACAGGGACTCCTACAATGAGCAGTTCTTC. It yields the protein CASSFDRDSYNEQFF.

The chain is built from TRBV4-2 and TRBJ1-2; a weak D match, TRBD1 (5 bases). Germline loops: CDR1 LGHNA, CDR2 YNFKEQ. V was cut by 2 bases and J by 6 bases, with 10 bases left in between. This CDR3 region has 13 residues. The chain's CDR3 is CASSQWGGDGYTF. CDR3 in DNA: TGTGCCAGCAGCCAATGGGGGGGGGATGGCTACACCTTC.

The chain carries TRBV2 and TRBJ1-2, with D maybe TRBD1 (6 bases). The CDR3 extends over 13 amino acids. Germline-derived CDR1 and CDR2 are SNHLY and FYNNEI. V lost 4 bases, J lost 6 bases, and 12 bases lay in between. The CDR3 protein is CASSGQEGHGYTF. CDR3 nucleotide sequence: TGTGCCAGCAGTGGACAGGAAGGTCATGGCTACACCTTC.

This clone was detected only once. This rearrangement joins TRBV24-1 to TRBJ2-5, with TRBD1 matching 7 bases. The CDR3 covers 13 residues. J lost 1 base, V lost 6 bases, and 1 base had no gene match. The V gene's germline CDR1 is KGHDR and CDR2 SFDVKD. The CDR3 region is CATSRDSQETQYF. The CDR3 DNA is TGTGCCACCAGTCGGGACAGCCAAGAGACCCAGTACTTC.

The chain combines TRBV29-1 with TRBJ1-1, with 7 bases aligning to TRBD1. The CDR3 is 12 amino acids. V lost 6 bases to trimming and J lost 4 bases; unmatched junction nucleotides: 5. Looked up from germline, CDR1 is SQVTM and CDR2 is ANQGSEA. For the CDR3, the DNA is TGCAGCGTAAGGGACAGTCTCACTGAAGCTTTCTTT. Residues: CSVRDSLTEAFF.

CDR3: CASSTGVGNTIYF. The CDR3 DNA is TGCGCCAGCAGCACAGGGGTTGGAAACACCATATATTTT. The genes are TRBV5-1 and TRBJ1-3, with 7 bases that match TRBD1. Germline V CDR1 and CDR2: SGHRS, YFSETQ. This CDR3 contains 13 residues. The V and J ends lost 4 bases and 3 bases, in that order; junction bases with no gene match: 1.

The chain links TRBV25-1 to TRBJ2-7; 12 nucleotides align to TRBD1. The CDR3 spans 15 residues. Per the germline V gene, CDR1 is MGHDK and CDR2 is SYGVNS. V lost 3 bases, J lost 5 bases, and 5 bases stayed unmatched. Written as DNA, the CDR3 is TGTGCCAGCAGTGACGTAGGGACAGGGGGCAACGAGCAGTACTTC. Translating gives CASSDVGTGGNEQYF.

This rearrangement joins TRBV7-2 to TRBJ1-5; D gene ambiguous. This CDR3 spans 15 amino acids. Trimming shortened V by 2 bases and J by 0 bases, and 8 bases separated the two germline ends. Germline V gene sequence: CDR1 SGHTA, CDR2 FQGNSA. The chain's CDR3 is CASSLLGGSNQPQHF. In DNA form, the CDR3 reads TGTGCCAGCAGCTTACTCGGCGGTAGCAATCAGCCCCAGCATTTT. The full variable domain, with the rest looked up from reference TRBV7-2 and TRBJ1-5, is GAGVSQSPSNKVTEKGKDVELRCDPISGHTALYWYRQSLGQGLEFLIYFQGNSAPDKSGLPSDRFSAERTGGSVSTLTIQRTQQEDSAVYLCASSLLGGSNQPQHFGDGTRLSIL.

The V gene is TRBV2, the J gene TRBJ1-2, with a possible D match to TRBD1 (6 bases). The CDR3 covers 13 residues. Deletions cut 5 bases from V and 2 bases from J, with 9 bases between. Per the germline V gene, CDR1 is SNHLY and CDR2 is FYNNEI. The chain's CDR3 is CASSRGQNYGYTF. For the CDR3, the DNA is TGTGCCAGCAGTCGCGGACAGAACTATGGCTACACCTTC.

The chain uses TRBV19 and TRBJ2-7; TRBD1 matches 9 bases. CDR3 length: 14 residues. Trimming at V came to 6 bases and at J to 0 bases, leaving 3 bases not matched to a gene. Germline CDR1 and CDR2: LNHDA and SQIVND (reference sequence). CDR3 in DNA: TGTGCCAGTAGCGGACAGGGGAGCTCCTACGAGCAGTACTTC. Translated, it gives CASSGQGSSYEQYF.

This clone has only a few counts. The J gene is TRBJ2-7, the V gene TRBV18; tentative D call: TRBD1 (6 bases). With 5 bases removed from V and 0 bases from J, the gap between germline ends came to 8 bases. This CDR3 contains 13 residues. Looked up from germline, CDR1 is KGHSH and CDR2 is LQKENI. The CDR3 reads CASSEQGSYEQYF. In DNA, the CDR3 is TGTGCCAGCTCAGAACAGGGCTCCTACGAGCAGTACTTC.

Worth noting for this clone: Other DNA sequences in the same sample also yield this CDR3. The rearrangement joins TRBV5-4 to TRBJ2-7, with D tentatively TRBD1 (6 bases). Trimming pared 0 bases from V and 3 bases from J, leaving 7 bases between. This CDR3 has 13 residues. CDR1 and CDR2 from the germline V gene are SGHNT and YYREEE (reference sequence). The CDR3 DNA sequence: TGTGCCAGCAGCTTGGGACAGGACTACGAGCAGTACTTC. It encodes CASSLGQDYEQYF.

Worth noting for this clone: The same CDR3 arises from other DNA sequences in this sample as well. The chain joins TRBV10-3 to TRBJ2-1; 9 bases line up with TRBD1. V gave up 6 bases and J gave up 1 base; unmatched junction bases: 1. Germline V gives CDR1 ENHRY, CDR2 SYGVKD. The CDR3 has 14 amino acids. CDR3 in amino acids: CAIRGQGSYNEQFF. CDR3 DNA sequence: TGTGCCATCAGAGGACAGGGGTCCTACAATGAGCAGTTCTTC.

This chain's CDR3 is CASRRGEKMNTEAFF. The CDR3 DNA sequence: TGTGCCAGCAGACGGGGGGAGAAAATGAACACTGAAGCTTTCTTT. The chain carries TRBV5-4 and TRBJ1-1; TRBD1 is a possible D gene (5 bases). Looked up from germline, CDR1 is SGHNT and CDR2 is YYREEE (reference sequence). The CDR3 loop spans 15 amino acids. The V end lost 5 bases, the J end lost 0 bases, and 14 bases lay between the germline ends.

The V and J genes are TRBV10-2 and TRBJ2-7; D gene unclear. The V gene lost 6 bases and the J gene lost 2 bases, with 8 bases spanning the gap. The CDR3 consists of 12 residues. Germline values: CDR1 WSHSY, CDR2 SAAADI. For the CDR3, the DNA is TGCGCCAGCAGAGAGGAGCCCTACGAGCAGTACTTC. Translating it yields CASREEPYEQYF.

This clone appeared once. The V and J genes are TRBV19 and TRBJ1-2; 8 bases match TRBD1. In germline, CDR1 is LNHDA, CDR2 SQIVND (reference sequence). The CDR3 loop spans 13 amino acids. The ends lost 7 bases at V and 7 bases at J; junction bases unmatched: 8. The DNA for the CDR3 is TGTGCCAGTACCACTACAGGGGGTGTTGGCTACACCTTC. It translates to CASTTTGGVGYTF.

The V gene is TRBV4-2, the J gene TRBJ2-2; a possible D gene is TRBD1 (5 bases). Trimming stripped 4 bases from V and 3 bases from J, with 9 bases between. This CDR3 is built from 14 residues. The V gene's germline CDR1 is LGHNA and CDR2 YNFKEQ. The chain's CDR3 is CASSRQGHTGELFF. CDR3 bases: TGTGCCAGCAGCCGCCAGGGTCACACCGGGGAGCTGTTTTTT.

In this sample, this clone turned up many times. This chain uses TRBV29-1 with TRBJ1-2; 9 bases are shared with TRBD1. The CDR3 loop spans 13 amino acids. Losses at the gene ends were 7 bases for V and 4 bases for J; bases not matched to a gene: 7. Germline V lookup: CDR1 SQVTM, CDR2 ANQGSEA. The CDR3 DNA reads TGCAGCGCTACAGGGGGCTCGAGCTATGGCTACACCTTC. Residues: CSATGGSSYGYTF.

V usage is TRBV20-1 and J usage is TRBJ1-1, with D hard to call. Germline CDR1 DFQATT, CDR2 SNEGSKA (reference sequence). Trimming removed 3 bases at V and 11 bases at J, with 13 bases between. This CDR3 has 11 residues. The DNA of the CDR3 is TGCAGTGCTAGTTTCGGGTCTCGGGCTTTCTTT. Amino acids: CSASFGSRAFF.

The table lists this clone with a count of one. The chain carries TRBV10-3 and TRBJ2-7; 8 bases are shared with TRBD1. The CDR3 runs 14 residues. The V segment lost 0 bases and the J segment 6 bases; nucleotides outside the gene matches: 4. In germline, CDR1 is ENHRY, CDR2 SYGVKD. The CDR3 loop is CAISESGQGGEQYF. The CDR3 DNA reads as TGTGCCATCAGTGAGTCTGGACAGGGAGGCGAGCAGTACTTC.

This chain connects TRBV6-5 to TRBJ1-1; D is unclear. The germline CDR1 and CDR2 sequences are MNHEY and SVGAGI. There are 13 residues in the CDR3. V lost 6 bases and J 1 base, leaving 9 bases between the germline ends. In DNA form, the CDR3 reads TGTGCCAGCAGGGGCAGCCCGAACACTGAAGCTTTCTTT. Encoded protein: CASRGSPNTEAFF.

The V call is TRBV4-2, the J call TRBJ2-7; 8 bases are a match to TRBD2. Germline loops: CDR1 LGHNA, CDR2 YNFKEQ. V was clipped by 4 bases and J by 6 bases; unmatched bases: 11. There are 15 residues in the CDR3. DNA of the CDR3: TGTGCCAGCAGCCCTGGCCCGGGGGGGGAGGGCGAGCAGTACTTC. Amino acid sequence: CASSPGPGGEGEQYF.